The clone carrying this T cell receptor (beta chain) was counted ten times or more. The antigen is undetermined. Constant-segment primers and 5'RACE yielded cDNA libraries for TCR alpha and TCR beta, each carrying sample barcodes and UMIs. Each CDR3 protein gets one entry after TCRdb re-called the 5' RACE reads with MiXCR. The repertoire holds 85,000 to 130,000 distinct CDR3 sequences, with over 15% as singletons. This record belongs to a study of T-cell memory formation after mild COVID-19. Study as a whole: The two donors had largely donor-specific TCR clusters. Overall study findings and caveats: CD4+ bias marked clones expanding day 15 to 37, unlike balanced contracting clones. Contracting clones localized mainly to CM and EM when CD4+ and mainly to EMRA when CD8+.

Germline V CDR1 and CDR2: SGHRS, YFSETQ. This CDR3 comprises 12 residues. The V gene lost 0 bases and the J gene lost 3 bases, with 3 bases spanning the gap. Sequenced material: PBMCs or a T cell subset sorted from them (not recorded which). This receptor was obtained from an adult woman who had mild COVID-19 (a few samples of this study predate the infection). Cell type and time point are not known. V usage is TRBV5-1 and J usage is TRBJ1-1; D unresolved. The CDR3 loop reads CASSLGYTEAFF. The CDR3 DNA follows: TGCGCCAGCAGCTTGGGTTACACTGAAGCTTTCTTT.